This is a list of T cell receptor beta chains from one sample in a study of cytomegalovirus exposure and HLA in healthy donors. Libraries were prepared by immunoSEQ multiplex PCR; TCRdb keeps only in-frame clonotypes and omits some of them. Among around 150,000 clones listed, roughly two thirds were seen once. Material: PBMCs. Receptors originate from a male donor in good health and CMV-seronegative. Both conserved end residues are part of each CDR3. The order of the fields is CDR3 protein, CDR3 DNA, J gene, V gene, D gene, clone size. The D gene is left open where the match is weak. Clone size is given for some rows only: seen once, a few or many times, or a class if the clone is expanded.

CDR3: CASSLGGAGDNSPLHF; DNA: TGTGCCAGCAGTTTAGGGGGTGCGGGGGATAATTCACCCCTCCACTTT; J: TRBJ1-6; V: TRBV28; D: NA; size: once
CDR3: CARVCMSGVYNEQFF; DNA: TGTGCCCGCGTGTGTATGTCGGGGGTGTACAATGAGCAGTTCTTC; J: TRBJ2-1; V: TRBV2; D: NA; size: few
CDR3: CASSDGDREASVDTGELFF; DNA: TGTGCCAGCAGTGACGGGGACAGGGAGGCTTCGGTGGACACCGGGGAGCTGTTTTTT; J: TRBJ2-2; V: TRBV6-4; D: TRBD1; size: few
CDR3: CASSIDRNYGYTF; DNA: TGTGCCAGCAGTATTGACAGGAACTATGGCTACACCTTC; J: TRBJ1-2; V: TRBV2; D: NA; size: NA
CDR3: CASSIAQGVVYGYTF; DNA: TGTGCCAGTAGTATAGCACAGGGGGTGGTCTATGGCTACACCTTC; J: TRBJ1-2; V: TRBV19; D: TRBD1; size: few
CDR3: CASSTPDRAYQYF; DNA: TGTGCCAGCAGCACCCCGGACAGGGCCTACCAGTATTTT; J: TRBJ2-3; V: TRBV7-3; D: TRBD1; size: NA
CDR3: CASSLGWGPPDEQYF; DNA: TGTGCCAGCAGTTTAGGTTGGGGGCCGCCGGACGAGCAGTACTTC; J: TRBJ2-7; V: TRBV27; D: NA; size: NA
CDR3: CASSVRPEGNSPLHF; DNA: TGCGCCAGCAGCGTCCGGCCGGAGGGGAATTCACCCCTCCACTTT; J: TRBJ1-6; V: TRBV5-1; D: NA; size: NA
CDR3: CASSPTGGQSTEAFF; DNA: TGTGCCAGCAGCCCGACAGGGGGCCAGAGCACTGAAGCTTTCTTT; J: TRBJ1-1; V: TRBV11-2; D: TRBD1; size: NA
CDR3: CATSRGLASSADTQYF; DNA: TGTGCCACCAGCAGAGGGTTAGCGTCGTCCGCAGATACGCAGTATTTT; J: TRBJ2-3; V: TRBV15; D: NA; size: NA
CDR3: CASSLRQRYTEAFF; DNA: TGTGCCAGCAGCTTGCGACAGAGGTACACTGAAGCTTTCTTT; J: TRBJ1-1; V: TRBV7-8; D: NA; size: few
CDR3: CASSLETGNYEQYF; DNA: TGTGCCAGCAGCTTAGAGACAGGGAACTACGAGCAGTACTTC; J: TRBJ2-7; V: TRBV11-1; D: TRBD1; size: NA
CDR3: CASSGLAGGQYNEQFF; DNA: TGTGCCAGCAGTGGACTAGCGGGGGGGCAATACAATGAGCAGTTCTTC; J: TRBJ2-1; V: TRBV9; D: TRBD2; size: few
CDR3: CASSLAGSGETQYF; DNA: TGTGCCAGCAGCTTAGCTGGGTCCGGGGAGACCCAGTACTTC; J: TRBJ2-5; V: TRBV7-2; D: NA; size: few
CDR3: CASARLAGEQYF; DNA: TGTGCCAGCGCGCGCCTAGCGGGAGAGCAGTACTTC; J: TRBJ2-7; V: TRBV7-9; D: TRBD2; size: few
CDR3: CASSYRGQTYNEQFF; DNA: TGTGCCAGCAGTTACCGGGGACAGACCTACAATGAGCAGTTCTTC; J: TRBJ2-1; V: TRBV28; D: TRBD1; size: NA
CDR3: CASSLAGEGGAFF; DNA: TGCGCCAGCAGCTTGGCCGGGGAGGGGGGAGCTTTCTTT; J: TRBJ1-1; V: TRBV5-1; D: NA; size: NA
CDR3: CASSEAGGNYNSPLHF; DNA: TGTGCCAGCAGTGAGGCAGGGGGCAATTATAATTCACCCCTCCACTTT; J: TRBJ1-6; V: TRBV6-1; D: TRBD1; size: NA